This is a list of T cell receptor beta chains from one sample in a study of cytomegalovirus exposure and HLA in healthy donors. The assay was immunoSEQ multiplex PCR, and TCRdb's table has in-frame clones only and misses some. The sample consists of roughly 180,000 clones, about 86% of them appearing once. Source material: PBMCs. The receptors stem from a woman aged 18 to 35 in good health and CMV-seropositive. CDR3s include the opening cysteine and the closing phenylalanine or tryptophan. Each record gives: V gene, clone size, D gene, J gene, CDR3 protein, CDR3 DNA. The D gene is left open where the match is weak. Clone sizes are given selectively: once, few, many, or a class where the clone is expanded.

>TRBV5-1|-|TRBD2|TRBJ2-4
CASSLASGGVAKNSQYF
TGCGCCAGCAGCTTGGCATCGGGGGGAGTGGCCAAAAACAGTCAGTACTTC
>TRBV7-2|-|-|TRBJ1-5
CASSLGASQANQPQHF
TGTGCCAGCAGCTTAGGGGCCTCGCAGGCCAATCAGCCCCAGCATTTT
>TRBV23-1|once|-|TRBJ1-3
CASSQSPGCDSGNTIYF
TGCGCCAGCAGTCAATCCCCGGGGTGCGACTCTGGAAACACCATATATTTT
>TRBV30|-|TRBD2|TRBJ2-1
CACRLAGDYNEQFF
TGTGCCTGCCGACTAGCGGGGGACTACAATGAGCAGTTCTTC
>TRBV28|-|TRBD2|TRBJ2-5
CASSSTGLAVYQETQYF
TGTGCCAGCAGTTCTACAGGACTAGCGGTGTACCAAGAGACCCAGTACTTC
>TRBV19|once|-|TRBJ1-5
CASNRRDGSNQPQHF
TGTGCCAGTAATCGGCGGGACGGTAGCAATCAGCCCCAGCATTTT
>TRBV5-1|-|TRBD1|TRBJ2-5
CASSQGQTSGTQYF
TGCGCCAGCAGCCAGGGACAGACGAGCGGGACCCAGTACTTC
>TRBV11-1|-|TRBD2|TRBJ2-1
CASSRLAGSSYNEQFF
TGTGCCAGCAGCAGACTAGCGGGGAGCTCCTACAATGAGCAGTTCTTC
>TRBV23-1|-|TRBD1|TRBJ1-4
CASSQRARGRSTNEKLFF
TGCGCCAGCAGTCAAAGGGCCAGGGGGCGGTCGACTAATGAAAAACTGTTTTTT
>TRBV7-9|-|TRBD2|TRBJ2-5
CSSSPGLAEETQYF
TGTTCCAGCAGCCCGGGACTAGCGGAAGAGACCCAGTACTTC
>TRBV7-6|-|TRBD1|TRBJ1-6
CASSARQGADSPLHF
TGTGCCAGCAGCGCCCGACAGGGGGCCGATTCACCCCTCCACTTT
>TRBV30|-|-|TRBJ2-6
CAWSKKGSGANGLTF
TGTGCCTGGAGTAAAAAGGGCTCTGGGGCCAACGGCCTGACTTTC
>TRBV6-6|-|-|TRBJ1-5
CASSYGAFYSNQPQHF
TGTGCCAGCAGTTACGGAGCCTTCTATAGCAATCAGCCCCAGCATTTT
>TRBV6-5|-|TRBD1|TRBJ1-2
CASSVGTGFGYTF
TGTGCCAGCAGCGTCGGGACAGGGTTTGGCTACACCTTC
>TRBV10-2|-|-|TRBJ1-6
CASKGGDSPLHF
TGCGCCAGCAAAGGGGGTGATTCACCCCTCCACTTT
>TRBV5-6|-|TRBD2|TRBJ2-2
CASNSQPGGVTGELFF
TGTGCCAGCAATTCCCAGCCGGGAGGAGTCACCGGGGAGCTGTTTTTT
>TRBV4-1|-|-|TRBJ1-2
CASSQDPDSGGYTF
TGCGCCAGCAGCCAAGACCCGGACAGCGGCGGCTACACCTTC
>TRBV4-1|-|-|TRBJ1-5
CASSPRSTGYSNQPQHF
TGCGCCAGCAGCCCGAGGTCGACAGGATATAGCAATCAGCCCCAGCATTTT
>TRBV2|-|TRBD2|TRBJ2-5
CASSFFTGTTKETQYF
TGTGCCAGCAGTTTCTTCACCGGGACTACGAAAGAGACCCAGTACTTC
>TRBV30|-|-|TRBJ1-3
CAWSVVRRSGNTIYF
TGTGCCTGGAGTGTAGTCAGGCGCTCTGGAAACACCATATATTTT
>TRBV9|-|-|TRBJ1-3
CASSVGGGTGNTIYF
TGTGCCAGCAGCGTGGGGGGGGGCACTGGAAACACCATATATTTT
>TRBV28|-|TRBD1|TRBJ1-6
CASSSGQGAYNSPLHF
TGTGCCAGCAGTTCCGGACAGGGGGCCTATAATTCACCCCTCCACTTT
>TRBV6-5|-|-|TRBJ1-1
CASSYGGVDTEAFF
TGTGCCAGCAGTTACGGAGGGGTTGATACTGAAGCTTTCTTT
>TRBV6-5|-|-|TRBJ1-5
CASSYRGDSNQPQHF
TGTGCCAGCAGTTACCGGGGTGATAGCAATCAGCCCCAGCATTTT
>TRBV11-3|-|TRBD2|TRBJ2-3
CASSPRLAGGIGDTQYF
TGTGCCAGCAGCCCCCGACTAGCGGGGGGCATAGGGGATACGCAGTATTTT
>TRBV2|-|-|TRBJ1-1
CATRSDHNTEAFF
TGTGCCACCAGGTCAGATCATAACACTGAAGCTTTCTTT
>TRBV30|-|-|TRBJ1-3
CAWSVASPGAGNTIYF
TGTGCCTGGAGCGTAGCAAGCCCAGGGGCTGGAAACACCATATATTTT
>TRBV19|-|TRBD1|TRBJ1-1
CASSPQGVVNTEAFF
TGTGCCAGTAGTCCCCAGGGGGTGGTGAACACTGAAGCTTTCTTT
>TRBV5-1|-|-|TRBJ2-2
CASSQSSRVRDTGELFF
TGCGCCAGCAGCCAAAGTAGCAGGGTTCGGGACACCGGGGAGCTGTTTTTT
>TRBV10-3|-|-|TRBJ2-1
CATAGQASQQFF
TGTGCCACGGCTGGGCAGGCTTCTCAGCAGTTCTTC
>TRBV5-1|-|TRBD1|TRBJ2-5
CASSDIDRAQETQYF
TGCGCCAGCAGCGACATCGACAGGGCCCAAGAGACCCAGTACTTC
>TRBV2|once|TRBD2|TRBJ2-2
CASSVTSGAGELFF
TGTGCCAGCAGTGTAACTAGCGGGGCCGGGGAGCTGTTTTTT
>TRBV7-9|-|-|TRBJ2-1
CASSHPLGHNEQFF
TGTGCCAGCAGCCATCCCCTTGGCCACAATGAGCAGTTCTTC
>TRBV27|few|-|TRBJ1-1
CASGVRRGGTEAFF
TGTGCCAGCGGAGTCAGGAGGGGTGGCACTGAAGCTTTCTTT
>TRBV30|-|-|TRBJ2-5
CAWSVGAQETQYF
TGTGCCTGGAGTGTGGGGGCCCAAGAGACCCAGTACTTC
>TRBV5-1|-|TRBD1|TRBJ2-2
CASSLEGTGSTGELFF
TGCGCCAGCAGCTTGGAAGGGACAGGGTCCACCGGGGAGCTGTTTTTT
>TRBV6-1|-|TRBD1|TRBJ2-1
CASSSVGQAYNEQFF
TGTGCCAGCAGCTCTGTCGGACAGGCCTACAATGAGCAGTTCTTC
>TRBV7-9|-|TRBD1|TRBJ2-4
CASSLTGGENIQYF
TGTGCCAGCAGCCTAACAGGGGGCGAAAACATTCAGTACTTC
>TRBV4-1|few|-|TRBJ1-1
CASSLGGWGTEAFF
TGCGCCAGCAGCCTAGGGGGATGGGGCACTGAAGCTTTCTTT
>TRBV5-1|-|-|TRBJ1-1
CASSLEQLNTEAFF
TGCGCCAGCAGCTTGGAACAACTGAACACTGAAGCTTTCTTT
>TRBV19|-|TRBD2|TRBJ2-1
CASSIVVEVGLAGDSAPYNEQFF
TGTGCCAGTAGTATAGTAGTCGAGGTTGGACTAGCGGGAGACTCGGCGCCTTACAATGAGCAGTTCTTC
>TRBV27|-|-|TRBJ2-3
CASSPQGLRGSTDTQYF
TGTGCCAGCAGCCCCCAGGGTTTAAGGGGCTCGACAGATACGCAGTATTTT
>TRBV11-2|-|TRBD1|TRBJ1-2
CASSLTGANYGYTF
TGTGCCAGCAGCTTGACAGGGGCTAACTATGGCTACACCTTC
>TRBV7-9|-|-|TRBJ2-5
CVSSLAGQQETQYF
TGTGTCAGCAGCTTAGCGGGACAGCAAGAGACCCAGTACTTC
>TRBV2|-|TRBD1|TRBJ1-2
CASRRDRGYGYTF
TGTGCCAGCAGGAGGGACAGGGGCTATGGCTACACCTTC
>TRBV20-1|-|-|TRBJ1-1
CSAPDKIEAFF
TGCAGTGCTCCCGACAAAATTGAAGCTTTCTTT
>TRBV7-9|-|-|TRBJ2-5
CASRQLDRKETQYF
TGTGCCAGCAGACAATTAGACAGAAAAGAGACCCAGTACTTC